This T cell receptor beta chain is from a study of T cells after yellow fever vaccination. Study-level points and caveats: By day 5 rather than day 15, the secondary response had peaked, though it was weaker.

TCRdb redid the calling of the 5' RACE reads with MiXCR, one entry per CDR3 protein. The sample records around 150,000 distinct CDR3 sequences, 6.5% to 8.5% being singletons. Germline V CDR1 and CDR2: SGHDT, YYEEEE. The CDR3 loop spans 15 amino acids. V was clipped by 2 bases and J by 4 bases; unmatched bases: 5. This clonotype was observed a few times. The antigen is not known. The TCR comes from a man between 18 and 29 years old who received the YFV17D yellow fever vaccine. This sample comprised CD4+ T cells sorted from PBMCs, obtained about 5 days after the first yellow fever vaccination. J is TRBJ2-3 and V is TRBV5-6; 9 nucleotides align to TRBD2. The CDR3 here is CASSFSSGAPDTQYF. In DNA, the CDR3 is TGTGCCAGCAGCTTTTCTAGCGGGGCTCCAGATACGCAGTATTTT. Looking up the rest from reference TRBV5-6 and TRBJ2-3 gives the full variable domain: DAGVTQSPTHLIKTRGQQVTLRCSPKSGHDTVSWYQQALGQGPQFIFQYYEEEERQRGNFPDRFSGHQFPNYSSELNVNALLLGDSALYLCASSFSSGAPDTQYFGPGTRLTVL.